These T cell receptor beta chains were read from a single sample in a study of T cell responses to AZD1222 COVID-19 vaccine. Profiling relied on immunoSEQ multiplex PCR, and the TCRdb table lists in-frame clones only, not all of them. Altogether 100,000 or so clones are present, 85% to 90% being singletons, with the ten largest covering roughly a sixth. The sample here was peripheral blood, taken on day 0 of AZD1222 vaccination. The receptors come from an adult in good health. The CDR3 runs from the conserved cysteine through the conserved F or W. Each record gives: D gene, J gene, clone size, V gene, CDR3 protein, CDR3 DNA. D genes are given only for firm matches. Clone size is shown for a subset of rows, as once, few, many or a class of expanded clone.

d_call: TRBD1
j_call: TRBJ1-2
clone_size: -
v_call: TRBV5-1
cdr3_aa: CASSVDRVYGYTF
cdr3_nt: TGCGCCAGCAGCGTGGACAGGGTCTATGGCTACACCTTC

d_call: -
j_call: TRBJ2-7
clone_size: -
v_call: TRBV7-2
cdr3_aa: CASSLGSTSYEQYF
cdr3_nt: TGTGCCAGCAGCTTAGGGTCCACCTCATACGAGCAGTACTTC

d_call: -
j_call: TRBJ2-7
clone_size: -
v_call: TRBV27
cdr3_aa: CASSSAHRGGYEQYF
cdr3_nt: TGTGCCAGCAGTTCAGCCCACAGAGGGGGCTACGAGCAGTACTTC

d_call: -
j_call: TRBJ1-6
clone_size: -
v_call: TRBV5-1
cdr3_aa: CASSQQEYNSPLHF
cdr3_nt: TGCGCCAGCAGCCAACAAGAATATAATTCACCCCTCCACTTT

d_call: -
j_call: TRBJ1-1
clone_size: -
v_call: TRBV13
cdr3_aa: CASSFQENTEAFF
cdr3_nt: TGTGCCAGCAGCTTTCAGGAGAACACTGAAGCTTTCTTT

d_call: -
j_call: TRBJ1-1
clone_size: -
v_call: TRBV6-2/TRBV6-3
cdr3_aa: CASSYGGLNTEAFF
cdr3_nt: TGTGCCAGCAGTTACGGGGGTTTGAACACTGAAGCTTTCTTT

d_call: TRBD1
j_call: TRBJ1-2
clone_size: few
v_call: TRBV6-4
cdr3_aa: CASSDRTGGNYGYTF
cdr3_nt: TGTGCCAGCAGTGACCGGACAGGGGGCAACTATGGCTACACCTTC

d_call: -
j_call: TRBJ1-5
clone_size: -
v_call: TRBV6-1
cdr3_aa: CASSVDGLNQPQHF
cdr3_nt: TGTGCCAGCAGTGTGGACGGACTAAATCAGCCCCAGCATTTT

d_call: -
j_call: TRBJ2-7
clone_size: -
v_call: TRBV3-1/TRBV3-2
cdr3_aa: CASSPRGGSSYEQYF
cdr3_nt: TGTGCCAGCAGCCCCCGAGGCGGCTCCTCCTACGAGCAGTACTTC

d_call: -
j_call: TRBJ2-3
clone_size: -
v_call: TRBV2
cdr3_aa: CASSALRSDTQVAQYF
cdr3_nt: TGTGCCAGCAGTGCCCTGAGGTCCGACACACAGGTTGCGCAGTATTTT

d_call: -
j_call: TRBJ1-4
clone_size: -
v_call: TRBV5-1
cdr3_aa: CASSLLGRSTNEKLFF
cdr3_nt: TGCGCCAGCAGCTTGTTGGGCAGGTCAACTAATGAAAAACTGTTTTTT

d_call: -
j_call: TRBJ2-1
clone_size: -
v_call: TRBV10-3
cdr3_aa: CAIRVPGQENEQFF
cdr3_nt: TGTGCCATCAGAGTACCGGGACAAGAGAATGAGCAGTTCTTC

d_call: -
j_call: TRBJ1-1
clone_size: once
v_call: TRBV1
cdr3_aa: CTSSPGGRVNTEAFF
cdr3_nt: TGCACCAGCAGCCCAGGTGGACGGGTGAACACTGAAGCTTTCTTT

d_call: TRBD2
j_call: TRBJ2-7
clone_size: -
v_call: TRBV7-6
cdr3_aa: CASSLGELAGIHEQYF
cdr3_nt: TGTGCCAGCAGCTTAGGAGAACTAGCGGGAATCCACGAGCAGTACTTC

d_call: -
j_call: TRBJ1-2
clone_size: -
v_call: TRBV29-1
cdr3_aa: CSVEGGSSNYGYTF
cdr3_nt: TGCAGCGTTGAAGGGGGCAGTTCTAACTATGGCTACACCTTC

d_call: TRBD1
j_call: TRBJ1-1
clone_size: -
v_call: TRBV11-2
cdr3_aa: CASSQTSDRGMNTEAFF
cdr3_nt: TGTGCCAGCAGCCAAACCTCAGACAGGGGCATGAACACTGAAGCTTTCTTT

d_call: TRBD1
j_call: TRBJ2-7
clone_size: once
v_call: TRBV19
cdr3_aa: CASSAYTGGEVYEQYF
cdr3_nt: TGTGCCAGTAGTGCTTATACAGGGGGAGAAGTCTACGAGCAGTACTTC

d_call: -
j_call: TRBJ2-1
clone_size: -
v_call: TRBV5-1
cdr3_aa: CASRLAAYNEQFF
cdr3_nt: TGCGCCAGCAGACTAGCAGCCTACAATGAGCAGTTCTTC

d_call: -
j_call: TRBJ1-3
clone_size: -
v_call: TRBV5-1
cdr3_aa: CASSTSSGNTIYF
cdr3_nt: TGCGCCAGCAGTACGAGCTCTGGAAACACCATATATTTT

d_call: TRBD1
j_call: TRBJ1-1
clone_size: once
v_call: TRBV18
cdr3_aa: CASSPPGGVTEAFF
cdr3_nt: TGTGCCAGCTCACCTCCAGGGGGCGTCACTGAAGCTTTCTTT

d_call: -
j_call: TRBJ2-6
clone_size: -
v_call: TRBV12-5
cdr3_aa: CASGLSGSGANVLTF
cdr3_nt: TGTGCTAGTGGTTTGTCCGGTTCTGGGGCCAACGTCCTGACTTTC

d_call: TRBD2
j_call: TRBJ2-5
clone_size: -
v_call: TRBV2
cdr3_aa: CASSQRKTSAQETQYF
cdr3_nt: TGTGCCAGCAGCCAACGGAAGACTAGCGCGCAAGAGACCCAGTACTTC

d_call: -
j_call: TRBJ1-2
clone_size: -
v_call: TRBV6-5
cdr3_aa: CASSYSGARSYGYTF
cdr3_nt: TGTGCCAGCAGTTACTCGGGGGCGCGGAGCTATGGCTACACCTTC

d_call: -
j_call: TRBJ2-7
clone_size: medium-sized
v_call: TRBV9
cdr3_aa: CASSVAPGYEQYF
cdr3_nt: TGTGCCAGCAGCGTAGCCCCCGGGTACGAGCAGTACTTC

d_call: -
j_call: TRBJ1-2
clone_size: -
v_call: TRBV29-1
cdr3_aa: CSVEDRKGLSGYTF
cdr3_nt: TGCAGCGTTGAAGATCGAAAGGGTTTAAGCGGCTACACCTTC

d_call: -
j_call: TRBJ2-1
clone_size: -
v_call: TRBV27
cdr3_aa: CASSWGLASNEQFF
cdr3_nt: TGTGCCAGCTCCTGGGGGCTAGCGAGCAATGAGCAGTTCTTC

d_call: -
j_call: TRBJ1-1
clone_size: -
v_call: TRBV19
cdr3_aa: CASSMVENTEAFF
cdr3_nt: TGTGCCAGTAGTATGGTGGAGAACACTGAAGCTTTCTTT

d_call: -
j_call: TRBJ1-4
clone_size: -
v_call: TRBV7-9
cdr3_aa: CASSLVVNEKLFF
cdr3_nt: TGTGCCAGCAGCTTAGTTGTTAATGAAAAACTGTTTTTT

d_call: -
j_call: TRBJ1-5
clone_size: -
v_call: TRBV15
cdr3_aa: CATSRDSISNQPQHF
cdr3_nt: TGTGCCACCAGCAGGGACAGTATTAGCAATCAGCCCCAGCATTTT

d_call: -
j_call: TRBJ1-1
clone_size: few
v_call: TRBV4-1
cdr3_aa: CASSQLSLAQAGTEAFF
cdr3_nt: TGCGCCAGCAGCCAATTATCCTTGGCCCAGGCTGGCACTGAAGCTTTCTTT

d_call: -
j_call: TRBJ2-5
clone_size: -
v_call: TRBV29-1
cdr3_aa: CSVTREETQYF
cdr3_nt: TGCAGCGTTACCAGGGAAGAGACCCAGTACTTC

d_call: -
j_call: TRBJ2-1
clone_size: -
v_call: TRBV28
cdr3_aa: CASSHGEQFF
cdr3_nt: TGTGCCAGCAGCCATGGGGAGCAGTTCTTC

d_call: TRBD1
j_call: TRBJ1-4
clone_size: -
v_call: TRBV23-1
cdr3_aa: CASSQAGTGTPNEKLFF
cdr3_nt: TGCGCCAGCAGTCAGGCCGGGACAGGGACCCCAAATGAAAAACTGTTTTTT

d_call: -
j_call: TRBJ1-2
clone_size: once
v_call: TRBV3-1/TRBV3-2
cdr3_aa: CASSQATGGGYTF
cdr3_nt: TGTGCCAGCAGCCAAGCGACAGGTGGGGGCTACACCTTC

d_call: -
j_call: TRBJ1-5
clone_size: -
v_call: TRBV19
cdr3_aa: CASSIARGRQPQHF
cdr3_nt: TGTGCCAGTAGTATAGCCAGGGGACGTCAGCCCCAGCATTTT

d_call: -
j_call: TRBJ1-2
clone_size: -
v_call: TRBV6-5
cdr3_aa: CASSYRWTAANYGYTF
cdr3_nt: TGTGCCAGCAGTTACAGGTGGACGGCTGCTAACTATGGCTACACCTTC

d_call: -
j_call: TRBJ1-2
clone_size: -
v_call: TRBV4-2
cdr3_aa: CASSPTSSNYGYTF
cdr3_nt: TGTGCCAGCAGCCCGACGTCGTCTAACTATGGCTACACCTTC

d_call: -
j_call: TRBJ2-1
clone_size: -
v_call: TRBV4-1
cdr3_aa: CASARFNEQFF
cdr3_nt: TGCGCCAGCGCTAGATTCAATGAGCAGTTCTTC

d_call: -
j_call: TRBJ1-1
clone_size: -
v_call: TRBV7-9
cdr3_aa: CASSFRIEAFF
cdr3_nt: TGTGCCAGCAGCTTCAGGATTGAAGCTTTCTTT

d_call: -
j_call: TRBJ2-2
clone_size: -
v_call: TRBV21-1
cdr3_aa: CASRLGGQGIAGELFF
cdr3_nt: TGTGCCAGCAGACTAGGGGGACAGGGTATCGCCGGGGAGCTGTTTTTT

d_call: -
j_call: TRBJ1-6
clone_size: few
v_call: TRBV11-3
cdr3_aa: CASSLEVGSSYNSPLHF
cdr3_nt: TGTGCCAGCAGCTTAGAGGTGGGGAGCTCCTATAATTCACCCCTCCACTTT

d_call: -
j_call: TRBJ1-2
clone_size: -
v_call: TRBV9
cdr3_aa: CASSVEDHSAGGYTF
cdr3_nt: TGTGCCAGCAGCGTAGAAGACCATTCGGCGGGTGGCTACACCTTC